The 19 T cell receptor delta chains in this list originate from one sample, sequenced in a study of Vδ1+ human thymocytes. Regarding the study as a whole: In the thymus, TRG and TRD repertoires looked highly polyclonal with Gaussian CDR3 lengths.

Sequences come from RNA converted to cDNA by reverse transcription. The CDR3 regions were amplified by multiplex PCR from V-gene primers to a constant-region primer. With CATT, TCRdb re-called clones from the multiplex PCR reads. The sample lists approximately 58,000 delta-chain clones, roughly 16% occurring once. The antigens for these receptors are not known. Sample: Vdelta1+ gamma-delta thymocytes from the thymus. Subset described: FACS-sorted CD3+ TCRalphabeta- TCRVdelta1+ TCRVdelta2- thymocytes. These receptors were obtained from a girl in the first two years of life who had congenital heart surgery.

This chain connects TRDV1 to TRDJ1, with D perhaps matching TRDD2 (8 bases). Trimming shortened V by 3 bases and J by 0 bases, and 29 bases separated the two germline ends. CDR3 size: 21 residues. CDR1 and CDR2 from the germline V gene are TSWWSYY and QGS. Written as DNA, the CDR3 is TGTGCTCTTGGGGAGCCTGGCTTCCTACGTAGAACTGGGGTGTACACCGATAAACTCATCTTT. Its translation: CALGEPGFLRRTGVYTDKLIF.

The sample holds a few counts of this clone. The V and J genes are TRDV1 and TRDJ1; 13 bases are a match to TRDD3. The V gene's germline CDR1 is TSWWSYY and CDR2 QGS. V shed 6 bases and J 3 bases; nucleotides not matched to a gene: 37. CDR3 length: 26 amino acids. In DNA form, the CDR3 reads TGTGCTCTTGGAGGACATCTCGCTACCTACAATTCCTACGTCGAGAGACTGGGGGATACGCCCGATAAACTCATCTTT. This encodes CALGGHLATYNSYVERLGDTPDKLIF.

The rearrangement links TRDV1 to TRDJ1, with D perhaps assigned TRDD2 or TRDD3 (5 bases each). V lost 4 bases, J lost 10 bases, and 31 bases lay in between. Germline V CDR1 and CDR2: TSWWSYY, QGS. CDR3 size: 18 residues. CDR3 DNA: TGTGCTCTTGGGGGTCCCTGGCCTTCACTGGAGCCCGAGGGTGGACTCATCTTT. The encoded protein is CALGGPWPSLEPEGGLIF.

This clone has a handful of counts. The chain combines TRDV1 with TRDJ1; 7 nucleotides match TRDD3. The CDR3 consists of 17 residues. The junction had 11 bases not matched to a gene; V was cut back by 3 bases and J by 1 base. Germline CDR1 is TSWWSYY and CDR2 is QGS. The CDR3 sequence is CALGESQLGILTDKLIF. The CDR3 coding sequence is TGTGCTCTTGGGGAGTCCCAACTCGGGATACTCACCGATAAACTCATCTTT.

Only a few counts were recorded for this clone. The chain combines TRDV1 with TRDJ1, with 12 bases aligning to TRDD3. Per the germline V gene, CDR1 is TSWWSYY and CDR2 is QGS. Trimming cost V 2 bases and J 0 bases; bases outside gene matches: 22. The CDR3 spans 23 residues. In DNA form, the CDR3 reads TGTGCTCTTGGGGAAGGGGGGACGAGAACTGGGGGATACTCCCCCGTATACACCGATAAACTCATCTTT. Translation: CALGEGGTRTGGYSPVYTDKLIF.

This clone was recorded a few times. This rearrangement joins TRDV1 to TRDJ1, with 8 bases aligning to TRDD3. Germline V gene sequence: CDR1 TSWWSYY, CDR2 QGS. This CDR3 spans 17 amino acids. V lost 1 base, J lost 0 bases, and 7 bases stayed unmatched. CDR3 residues: CALGEPLGVHYTDKLIF. The CDR3 region has the DNA TGTGCTCTTGGGGAACCACTGGGGGTACATTACACCGATAAACTCATCTTT.

This clone was seen a few times. The V gene is TRDV1, the J gene TRDJ1; 10 bases fit TRDD3. Germline assignment: CDR1 TSWWSYY and CDR2 QGS. The junction had 11 bases not matched to a gene; V was cut back by 1 base and J by 3 bases. The CDR3 runs 18 residues. DNA of the CDR3: TGTGCTCTTGGGGAACGTTCCCCATGGGGGATACAGTCCGATAAACTCATCTTT. It encodes CALGERSPWGIQSDKLIF.

This clone was detected a few times. The rearrangement uses TRDV1 and TRDJ1; the match to TRDD3 covers 10 bases. V lost 4 bases and J lost 0; bases outside the gene matches: 20. This CDR3 is built from 21 residues. The germline gives CDR1 TSWWSYY, CDR2 QGS. The CDR3 sequence: CALGGRGLRRLGDMYTDKLIF. The DNA of the CDR3 is TGTGCTCTTGGGGGAAGGGGCCTACGTAGGCTGGGGGATATGTACACCGATAAACTCATCTTT.

This clone has a handful of counts. This rearrangement joins TRDV1 to TRDJ1; 10 bases line up with TRDD3. Germline V gives CDR1 TSWWSYY, CDR2 QGS. With 0 bases clipped from V and 2 bases from J, the junction kept 21 bases outside the gene matches. The CDR3 contains 22 residues. The CDR3 region is CALGELVGLVLGDRRGTDKLIF. Written as DNA, the CDR3 is TGTGCTCTTGGGGAACTAGTGGGTCTCGTCCTGGGGGATAGGCGAGGTACCGATAAACTCATCTTT.

This chain joins TRDV1 and TRDJ1; 11 bases align to TRDD3. Germline CDR1 and CDR2: TSWWSYY and QGS. The CDR3 spans 19 residues. Trimming cost V 5 bases and J 2 bases; bases outside gene matches: 16. The CDR3 protein is CALGLFPPLWGILTDKLIF. DNA for the CDR3: TGTGCTCTTGGGTTATTCCCCCCCCTCTGGGGGATACTAACCGATAAACTCATCTTT.

About this clone: One junction end disagrees with the germline gene, perhaps due to a read error. The chain employs TRDV1 and TRDJ1, with D possibly TRDD3 on 5 matching bases. The CDR3 is made up of 12 amino acids. Germline CDR1 TSWWSYY, CDR2 QGS. The CDR3 here is CALGKGADRLIF. In DNA, the CDR3 is TGTGCTCTTGGGAAGGGGGCGGATAGACTCATCTTT.

J is TRDJ1 and V is TRDV1; 7 bases line up with TRDD3. Germline lookup yields CDR1 TSWWSYY and CDR2 QGS. The CDR3 covers 26 residues. Germline trimming cut 4 bases from V and 0 bases from J; bases unmatched to any gene: 38. DNA of the CDR3: TGTGCTCTTGGGGGGCACCATCCTGGAGGGCTACTGGGGATCAGACCGGGGCATCCGTACACCGATAAACTCATCTTT. Amino acid sequence: CALGGHHPGGLLGIRPGHPYTDKLIF.

In this sample, this clone turned up a few times. This sample includes further DNA sequences coding for the same CDR3. This chain uses TRDV2 with TRDJ1; TRDD3 matches at 7 bases. Germline lookup yields CDR1 GEAIGNYY and CDR2 EKD. The V and J ends lost 1 base and 4 bases, in that order; junction bases with no gene match: 14. The CDR3 sequence is 17 residues long. CDR3 sequence (DNA): TGTGCCTGTGACACGGACTACACCGTACTGGGGCACGATAAACTCATCTTT. Its protein product is CACDTDYTVLGHDKLIF.

The genes are TRDV1 and TRDJ1, with TRDD3 identical over 8 bases. The germline gives CDR1 TSWWSYY, CDR2 QGS. Losses at the gene ends were 4 bases for V and 0 bases for J; bases not matched to a gene: 13. The CDR3 extends over 18 amino acids. This chain's CDR3 is CALGGEPWGIRYTDKLIF. The CDR3 nucleotides read TGTGCTCTTGGGGGAGAGCCTTGGGGGATCCGTTACACCGATAAACTCATCTTT.

A remark on this clone: A junction boundary mismatches the germline segment, possibly from a read error. Other DNA sequences in the sample encode the same CDR3. The chain uses TRDV1 and TRDJ1, with TRDD3 matching 11 bases. The CDR3 covers 19 residues. Germline V gene lookup returns CDR1 TSWWSYY and CDR2 QGS. In nucleotides, the CDR3 is TGTGCTCTTGGGGAAACCCCCCTACTGGGGGATAAATCCACCGATAAGCTCATCTTT. Translated, it gives CALGETPLLGDKSTDKLIF.

The genes are TRDV2 and TRDJ1, with a tentative D call TRDD3 (5 bases). Germline CDR1 is GEAIGNYY and CDR2 is EKD. The CDR3 is made up of 17 amino acids. Trimming took off 5 bases at V and 0 bases at J, with 21 bases between the two ends. The CDR3 region is CACGLLLVSLYTDKLIF. DNA for the CDR3: TGTGCCTGTGGACTTTTACTGGTCAGCTTGTACACCGATAAACTCATCTTT.

This clone was picked up a small number of times. V and J are TRDV1 and TRDJ1, with TRDD3 matching over 7 bases. CDR3 length equals 22 residues. The germline V gene has CDR1 TSWWSYY and CDR2 QGS. Trimming at V came to 2 bases and at J to 2 bases, leaving 26 bases not matched to a gene. CDR3 residues: CALGECCMTFTGDRGTTDKLIF. The CDR3 bases are TGTGCTCTTGGGGAATGCTGCATGACCTTTACTGGGGATCGAGGTACAACCGATAAACTCATCTTT.

The chain recombines TRDV1 with TRDJ1, with D unclear. The CDR3 contains 13 residues. CDR1 is TSWWSYY and CDR2 is QGS in the germline V gene. V shed 4 bases and J shed 8 bases, with 14 bases lying between them. The CDR3: CALGVLRKDKLIF. Written as DNA, the CDR3 is TGTGCTCTTGGGGTTCTACGAAAGGACAAACTCATCTTT.

This clone was seen only a few times. The rearrangement links TRDV1 to TRDJ1, with 7 bases lining up with TRDD3. The V gene's germline CDR1 is TSWWSYY and CDR2 QGS. The CDR3 is 20 amino acids. V gave up 1 base and J gave up 2 bases; unmatched junction bases: 19. CDR3 coding DNA: TGTGCTCTTGGGGAACGATTCTTGCCTACTGGGGCCCATCAGACCGATAAACTCATCTTT. This codes for CALGERFLPTGAHQTDKLIF.